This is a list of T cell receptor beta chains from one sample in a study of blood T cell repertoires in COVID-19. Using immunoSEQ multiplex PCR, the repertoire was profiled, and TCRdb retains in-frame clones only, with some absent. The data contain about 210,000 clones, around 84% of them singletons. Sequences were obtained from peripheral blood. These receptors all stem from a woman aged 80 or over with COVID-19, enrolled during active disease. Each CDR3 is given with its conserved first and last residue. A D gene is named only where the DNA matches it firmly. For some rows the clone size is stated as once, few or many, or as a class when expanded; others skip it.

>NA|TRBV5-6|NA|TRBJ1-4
CASSLRGVLLKEKLFF
TGTGCCAGCAGCTTGCGGGGGGTTCTGCTCAAAGAAAAACTGTTTTTT
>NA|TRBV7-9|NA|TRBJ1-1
CASSLFRWGGTEAFF
TGTGCCAGCAGCTTGTTTCGTTGGGGGGGCACTGAAGCTTTCTTT
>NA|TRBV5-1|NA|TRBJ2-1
CASSLAAGVGNEQFF
TGCGCCAGCAGCTTGGCCGCCGGGGTAGGGAATGAGCAGTTCTTC
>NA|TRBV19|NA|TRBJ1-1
CASTPPGRGGPEAFF
TGTGCCAGTACTCCACCCGGACGGGGTGGGCCTGAAGCTTTCTTT
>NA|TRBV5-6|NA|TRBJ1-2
CASTPSSGTRVYGYTF
TGTGCCAGCACCCCAAGTTCTGGGACACGCGTCTATGGCTACACCTTC
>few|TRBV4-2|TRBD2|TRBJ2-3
CASSQDSSLAGGADTQYF
TGTGCCAGCAGCCAAGATTCCTCTCTAGCGGGGGGAGCAGATACGCAGTATTTT
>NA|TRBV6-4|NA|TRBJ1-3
CASILGGTGNTIYF
TGTGCCAGCATCCTGGGGGGAACTGGAAACACCATATATTTT
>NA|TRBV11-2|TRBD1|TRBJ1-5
CASSADRGQPQHF
TGTGCCAGCAGCGCCGACAGGGGTCAGCCCCAGCATTTT
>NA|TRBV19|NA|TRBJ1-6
CASSMVAGSGSPLHF
TGTGCCAGTAGTATGGTGGCGGGTTCGGGATCACCCCTCCACTTT
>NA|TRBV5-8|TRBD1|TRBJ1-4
CASSPGQGGNEKLFF
TGTGCCAGCAGCCCGGGACAGGGAGGTAATGAAAAACTGTTTTTT
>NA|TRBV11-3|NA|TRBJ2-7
CASSLVVAGVSYEQYF
TGTGCCAGCAGCTTAGTAGTGGCAGGGGTCTCCTACGAGCAGTACTTC
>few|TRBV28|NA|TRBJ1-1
CASSLSGLQNTEAFF
TGTGCCAGCAGTTTATCGGGACTGCAGAACACTGAAGCTTTCTTT
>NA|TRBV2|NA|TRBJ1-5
CASSAGRLTHQPQHF
TGTGCCAGCAGTGCGGGCAGACTAACTCATCAGCCCCAGCATTTT
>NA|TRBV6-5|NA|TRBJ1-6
CASSYRGIDNSPLHF
TGTGCCAGCAGTTACCGGGGTATAGATAATTCACCCCTCCACTTT
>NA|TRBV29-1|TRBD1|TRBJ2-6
CSVGTGGAGGANVLTF
TGCAGCGTAGGGACAGGGGGCGCGGGTGGGGCCAACGTCCTGACTTTC
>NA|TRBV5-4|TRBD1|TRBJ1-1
CASSTTGGAGAFF
TGTGCCAGCAGCACTACAGGGGGCGCGGGCGCTTTCTTT
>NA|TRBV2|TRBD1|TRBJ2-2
CASSGQGANTGELFF
TGTGCCAGCAGTGGACAGGGGGCGAACACCGGGGAGCTGTTTTTT
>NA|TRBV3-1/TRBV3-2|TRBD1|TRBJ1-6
CASSPGTGNSPLHF
TGTGCCAGCAGCCCCGGGACAGGAAATTCACCCCTCCACTTT
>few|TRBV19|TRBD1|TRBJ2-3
CASSISGTVANTQYF
TGTGCCAGTAGTATCTCTGGGACAGTCGCTAATACGCAGTATTTT
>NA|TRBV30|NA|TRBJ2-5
CAWSPRFPETQYF
TGTGCCTGGAGTCCTAGGTTCCCAGAGACCCAGTACTTC
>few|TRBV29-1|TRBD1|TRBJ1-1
CSVAGTGSVWSTEAFF
TGCAGCGTGGCCGGGACAGGTAGCGTCTGGAGCACTGAAGCTTTCTTT
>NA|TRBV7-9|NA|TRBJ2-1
CASSLGASPAYNEQFF
TGTGCCAGCAGCTTGGGGGCCTCCCCGGCCTACAATGAGCAGTTCTTC
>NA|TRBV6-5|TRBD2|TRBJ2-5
CASTGGLRETQYF
TGTGCCAGCACGGGGGGGCTACGAGAGACCCAGTACTTC
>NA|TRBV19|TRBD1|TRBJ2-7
CASSRTGHYEQYF
TGTGCCAGTAGTAGGACAGGGCACTACGAGCAGTACTTC
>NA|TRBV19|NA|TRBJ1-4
CASKRGNEKLFF
TGTGCCAGTAAGCGGGGGAACGAAAAACTGTTTTTT
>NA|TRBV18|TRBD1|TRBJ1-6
CASSPGTVGPLHF
TGTGCCAGCTCACCAGGGACAGTGGGTCCCCTCCACTTT
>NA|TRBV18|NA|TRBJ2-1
CASSPPGDSEQFF
TGTGCCAGCTCACCACCCGGAGACAGTGAGCAGTTCTTC
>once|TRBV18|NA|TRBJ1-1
CASSGREGGEAFF
TGTGCCAGCTCAGGCAGGGAAGGTGGTGAAGCTTTCTTT
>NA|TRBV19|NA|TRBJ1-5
CASSVGVYSNQPQHF
TGTGCCAGTAGTGTCGGGGTCTATAGCAATCAGCCCCAGCATTTT